This T cell receptor (beta chain) was observed in a study of blood T cell repertoires in COVID-19. TCRdb's table, derived via immunoSEQ multiplex PCR, lists solely in-frame clones and lacks some. The sample holds 430,000 or so clones, roughly 88% seen once. Unmatched junction bases numbered 16, after V lost 4 bases and J lost 1 base. The V gene's germline CDR1 is KGHSH and CDR2 LQKENI. The CDR3 length is 21 residues. Within the 2 weeks before study entry, each person in the exposed group met a COVID-19 case. The rearrangement uses TRBV18 and TRBJ2-1, with 13 positions matching TRBD2. The TCR sequence derives from a woman between 18 and 30 years old who had been exposed to COVID-19. The sequencing input was PBMCs or T cells enriched from blood (not recorded which). CDR3 DNA sequence: TGTGCCAGCTCACACCTACTTCCGGGACTAGCGGGACTAATGTCCTACAATGAGCAGTTCTTC. Translation: CASSHLLPGLAGLMSYNEQFF. Using reference TRBV18 and TRBJ2-1 for the parts outside the CDR3, the full variable domain is NAGVMQNPRHLVRRRGQEARLRCSPMKGHSHVYWYRQLPEEGLKFMVYLQKENIIDESGMPKERFSAEFPKEGPSILRIQQVVRGDSAAYFCASSHLLPGLAGLMSYNEQFFGPGTRLTVL.